The 20 T cell receptor beta chains in this list originate from one sample, sequenced in a study of naive and memory T cell subsets. Two oligonucleotides, mixed equimolar, formed the beta constant-region primer covering TRBC1 and TRBC2. Four rounds of PCR amplified the ligated cDNA using nested alpha and beta constant-region primers plus SP2. MiXCR, applied by TCRdb to the UMI-ligation and nested PCR reads, yields one record per CDR3 protein. The sample lists over 20,000 distinct CDR3 sequences, 8.5% to 10% occurring once. Sequenced input: central memory CD8+ T cells from blood. The receptors stem from a human donor in good health.

This clonotype was seen a handful of times. V and J are TRBV28 and TRBJ2-7; TRBD1 matches 9 bases. The CDR3 runs 15 residues. The trim removed 2 bases at V and 0 bases at J, leaving 2 bases unmatched. Germline V lookup: CDR1 MDHEN, CDR2 SYDVKM. The DNA for the CDR3 is TGTGCCAGCAGTTTAAACAGGGGGCCCTCCTACGAGCAGTACTTC. This translates into CASSLNRGPSYEQYF.

This clonotype was found many times. J is TRBJ2-7 and V is TRBV9; the D is unclear. This CDR3 contains 14 residues. The ends were cut back, 0 bases at V and 7 bases at J, with 14 bases in the middle. The germline V gene has CDR1 SGDLS and CDR2 YYNGEE. The CDR3 DNA is TGTGCCAGCAGCGTAGGCCAGACACCAGATGAGCAGTACTTC. Translated, it gives CASSVGQTPDEQYF.

This clonotype was observed at least ten times. The chain couples TRBV5-1 to TRBJ2-1; weak D call: TRBD2 (5 bases). The CDR3 runs 16 residues. Germline V gives CDR1 SGHRS, CDR2 YFSETQ. With 4 bases removed from V and 0 bases from J, the gap between germline ends came to 14 bases. CDR3 amino acids: CASSRTQATSYNEQFF. In DNA, the CDR3 is TGCGCCAGCAGCCGGACTCAAGCCACCTCCTACAATGAGCAGTTCTTC. Full variable domain (remainder filled in from reference TRBV5-1 and TRBJ2-1): KAGVTQTPRYLIKTRGQQVTLSCSPISGHRSVSWYQQTPGQGLQFLFEYFSETQRNKGNFPGRFSGRQFSNSRSEMNVSTLELGDSALYLCASSRTQATSYNEQFFGPGTRLTVL.

This clonotype was recorded at least ten times. This sequence joins TRBV9 and TRBJ2-3, with 9 bases matching TRBD1. The J segment lost 6 bases and the V segment lost 3 bases, leaving 5 bases of the junction unmatched. The CDR3 sequence is 14 residues long. Germline V gene sequence: CDR1 SGDLS, CDR2 YYNGEE. CDR3 DNA: TGTGCCAGCAGCGAGGGACAGGGAGTGGATACGCAGTATTTT. This gives the protein CASSEGQGVDTQYF.

The genes are TRBV4-2 and TRBJ2-1, with D possibly being TRBD1 (7 bases). CDR3 length: 18 amino acids. The V gene's germline CDR1 is LGHNA and CDR2 YNFKEQ. V lost 2 bases, J lost 3 bases, and 20 bases lay in between. The CDR3 loop reads CASSQFEEGRQGYNEQFF. CDR3 coding DNA: TGTGCCAGCAGCCAATTCGAGGAGGGTAGACAGGGCTACAATGAGCAGTTCTTC.

This clonotype appeared a few times. The CDR3 nucleotides read TGCAGCGCTGTAACGGGGGTACGCAATGAGCAGTTCTTC. It codes for CSAVTGVRNEQFF. The rearrangement joins TRBV29-1 to TRBJ2-1; D possibly corresponds to TRBD2 (6 bases). This CDR3 region has 13 residues. The ends were cut back, 7 bases at V and 6 bases at J, with 16 bases in the middle. CDR1 and CDR2 from the germline V gene are SQVTM and ANQGSEA.

V is TRBV7-9 and J is TRBJ2-2; TRBD2 matches 12 bases. The CDR3 is 18 residues long. After removal of 3 bases from V and 5 bases from J, the junction contained 10 bases not matched to a gene. Germline CDR1 is SEHNR and CDR2 is FQNEAQ (reference sequence). CDR3 region: CASSFRTSGTSRTGELFF. The DNA for the CDR3 is TGTGCCAGCAGCTTCCGGACTAGCGGGACTTCAAGAACCGGGGAGCTGTTTTTT.

This clonotype showed up just a few times. This sequence joins TRBV27 and TRBJ1-1, with 7 bases fitting TRBD1. Germline V gene data show CDR1 as MNHEY and CDR2 as SMNVEV (reference sequence). V gave up 5 bases and J gave up 4 bases; unmatched junction bases: 10. CDR3 length equals 15 residues. CDR3 amino acids: CASSLRPGGSTEAFF. The DNA for the CDR3 is TGTGCCAGCAGTCTCCGACCAGGGGGGAGCACTGAAGCTTTCTTT.

This clonotype was detected ten times or more. The chain has TRBV2 and TRBJ2-7; D might be TRBD2 (6 bases). Germline lookup yields CDR1 SNHLY and CDR2 FYNNEI. Trimming pared 11 bases from V and 6 bases from J, leaving 14 bases between. CDR3 length equals 11 residues. The CDR3, as DNA: TGTGCCCTAGGCGGGGCCGTCGAGCAGTACTTC. Protein product: CALGGAVEQYF.

This clonotype came up many times. The chain employs TRBV29-1 and TRBJ2-7, with D possibly matching TRBD1 (5 bases). The germline V gene has CDR1 SQVTM and CDR2 ANQGSEA. This CDR3 has 15 amino acids. V was clipped by 6 bases and J by 2 bases, with 20 bases between them. The CDR3 is CSVENWGAATYEQYF. DNA of the CDR3: TGCAGCGTCGAGAATTGGGGCGCAGCAACCTACGAGCAGTACTTC.

This clonotype occurred a few times. The rearrangement joins TRBV7-2 to TRBJ1-2; no clear D. This CDR3 is built from 14 residues. CDR1 is SGHTA and CDR2 is FQGNSA in the germline V gene. V was cut by 1 base and J by 6 bases, with 12 bases left in between. Written as DNA, the CDR3 is TGTGCCAGCAGCTTAGTAGGAGGGTCGAATGGCTACACCTTC. As protein: CASSLVGGSNGYTF.

This clonotype was seen a few times. The chain carries TRBV11-2 and TRBJ2-1, with TRBD2 matching over 8 bases. Trimming removed 5 bases from V and 10 bases from J; junction bases left unmatched: 1. The CDR3 has 11 amino acids. Germline V lookup: CDR1 SGHAT, CDR2 FQNNGV. The DNA for the CDR3 is TGTGCCAGCAGCCGACTAGCGGAGCAGTTCTTC. This gives the protein CASSRLAEQFF.

The chain links TRBV7-2 to TRBJ2-1; TRBD2 matches 12 bases. This CDR3 contains 16 residues. Looked up from germline, CDR1 is SGHTA and CDR2 is FQGNSA. V shed 3 bases, J shed 5 bases, and the junction held 5 bases outside the gene matches. CDR3 region: CASSFPLAGGNNEQFF. CDR3 in DNA: TGTGCCAGCAGCTTCCCACTAGCGGGAGGTAACAATGAGCAGTTCTTC. Full variable domain (missing parts from reference TRBV7-2 and TRBJ2-1): GAGVSQSPSNKVTEKGKDVELRCDPISGHTALYWYRQSLGQGLEFLIYFQGNSAPDKSGLPSDRFSAERTGGSVSTLTIQRTQQEDSAVYLCASSFPLAGGNNEQFFGPGTRLTVL.

The chain is built from TRBV30 and TRBJ2-7; D perhaps matches TRBD2 (6 bases). The CDR3 spans 14 residues. From germline, CDR1 is GTSNPN and CDR2 SVGIG (reference sequence). Trimming shortened V by 0 bases and J by 3 bases, and 12 bases separated the two germline ends. The CDR3, as DNA: TGTGCCTGGAGTGTTGGGGGAGGTCTCTACGAGCAGTACTTC. Residues: CAWSVGGGLYEQYF.

This chain uses TRBV6-2 or TRBV6-3 with TRBJ2-7, with 9 bases aligning to TRBD2. The CDR3 runs to 15 residues. Trimming at V came to 0 bases and at J to 7 bases, leaving 7 bases not matched to a gene. Germline-derived CDR1 and CDR2 are MNHEY and SVGEGT. CDR3 in amino acids: CASSYSSSGSGEQYF. The CDR3 DNA reads as TGTGCCAGCAGTTACTCGAGTAGCGGGAGTGGAGAGCAGTACTTC.

This CDR3 reads CASSLVLGQSYEQYF. CDR3 bases: TGCGCCAGCAGCCTCGTATTGGGACAGTCCTACGAGCAGTACTTC. V usage is TRBV4-3 and J usage is TRBJ2-7, with 7 bases aligning to TRBD1. With 4 bases clipped from V and 1 base from J, the junction kept 7 bases outside the gene matches. Per germline, CDR1 LGHNA and CDR2 YSLEER. The CDR3 consists of 15 residues.

This clonotype was seen a handful of times. V is TRBV5-5 and J is TRBJ2-1; D gene unclear. This CDR3 region has 12 residues. The germline V and J ends were trimmed by 4 bases and 6 bases, with 8 bases remaining between them. Per the germline V gene, CDR1 is SGHKS and CDR2 is YYEKEE (reference sequence). DNA for the CDR3: TGTGCCAGCAGCCCAAATTCCAATGAGCAGTTCTTC. Protein: CASSPNSNEQFF.

This clonotype has more than one count but fewer than ten. This chain connects TRBV5-4 to TRBJ2-3; D not resolved. Trimming stripped 3 bases from V and 6 bases from J, with 11 bases between. Germline CDR1 SGHNT, CDR2 YYREEE (reference sequence). This CDR3 is 13 amino acids long. The CDR3 bases are TGTGCCAGCAGCTCCCAAGGTTATGATACGCAGTATTTT. Protein: CASSSQGYDTQYF. Full variable domain (outside the CDR3, taken from reference TRBV5-4 and TRBJ2-3): ETGVTQSPTHLIKTRGQQVTLRCSSQSGHNTVSWYQQALGQGPQFIFQYYREEENGRGNFPPRFSGLQFPNYSSELNVNALELDDSALYLCASSSQGYDTQYFGPGTRLTVL.

This chain connects TRBV18 to TRBJ2-7, with 11 nucleotides matching TRBD1. The CDR3 has 14 residues. Per the germline V gene, CDR1 is KGHSH and CDR2 is LQKENI. V was pared by 3 bases and J by 6 bases, with 4 bases of the junction left unmatched. The DNA of the CDR3 is TGTGCCAGCTCACCGGACAGGGGGCTTCTCGAGCAGTACTTC. This codes for CASSPDRGLLEQYF.

This clonotype qualifies as large. The genes are TRBV3-1 and TRBJ2-5; D call uncertain. The germline V and J ends were trimmed by 6 bases and 3 bases, with 11 bases remaining between them. The CDR3 contains 13 residues. Germline V lookup: CDR1 LGHDT, CDR2 YNNKEL (reference sequence). As DNA, the CDR3 is TGTGCCAGCAGGAGGCCGGAAAAAGAGACCCAGTACTTC. Protein product: CASRRPEKETQYF.